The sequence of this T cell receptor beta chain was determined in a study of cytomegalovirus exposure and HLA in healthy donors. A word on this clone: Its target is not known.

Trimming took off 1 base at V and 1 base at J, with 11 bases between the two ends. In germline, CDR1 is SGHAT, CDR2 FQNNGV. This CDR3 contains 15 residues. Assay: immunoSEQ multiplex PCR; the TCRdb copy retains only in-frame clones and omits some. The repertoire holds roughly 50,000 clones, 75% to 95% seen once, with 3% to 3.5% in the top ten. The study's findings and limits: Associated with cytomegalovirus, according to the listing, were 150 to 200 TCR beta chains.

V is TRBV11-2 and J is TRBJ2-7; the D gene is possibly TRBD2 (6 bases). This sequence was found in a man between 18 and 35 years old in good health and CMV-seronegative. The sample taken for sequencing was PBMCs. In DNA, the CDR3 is TGTGCCAGCAGCTTAGGCGGGACGGGATCCTACGAGCAGTACTTC. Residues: CASSLGGTGSYEQYF.